The clone carrying this TCR beta chain came up a few times. Genomic DNA was the PCR template. Multiplex PCR with 30 forward and 13 reverse primers amplified the TCR beta CDR3. TCRdb re-called the multiplex PCR reads with MiXCR, one entry per CDR3 protein. The sample has about 270,000 distinct CDR3 sequences; around 47% are singletons. The data stem from a study of type 1 and type 2 diabetes patients. Across the whole study: The cohort mixed type 1 diabetes, type 2 diabetes and nondiabetic donors.

The CDR3 covers 16 residues. V lost 6 bases to trimming and J lost 1 base, with 17 bases between them. Looked up from germline, CDR1 is SGHTA and CDR2 is FQGNSA. The chain carries TRBV7-2 and TRBJ2-3; D remains unclear. The TCR was taken from a young man with type 2 diabetes. The material sequenced was peripheral blood mononuclear cells (PBMCs). The CDR3, as DNA: TGTGCCAGCAGTCCCACCCGGGCCATGGGCACAGATACGCAGTATTTT. This gives the protein CASSPTRAMGTDTQYF. Together with reference TRBV7-2 and TRBJ2-3, the CDR3 gives the full variable domain: GAGVSQSPSNKVTEKGKDVELRCDPISGHTALYWYRQSLGQGLEFLIYFQGNSAPDKSGLPSDRFSAERTGGSVSTLTIQRTQQEDSAVYLCASSPTRAMGTDTQYFGPGTRLTVL.